The table lists the clone carrying this T cell receptor (beta chain) with a few counts. Antigen unknown. These data come from a study of T cells in Graves' hyperthyroidism and ophthalmopathy. V shed 6 bases, J shed 6 bases, and the junction held 7 bases outside the gene matches. CDR3 length equals 16 residues. General study points: Most thyroid clonotypes that were expanded above 0.001 also turned up in blood. In the analysis, a 13 V-J model separated ophthalmopathy from stable hyperthyroidism.

RNA transcripts gave rise to amplified TCR beta CDR3 regions. TCR CDR3 underwent first-round RT-PCR with the HTBI primer set. TCRdb itself ran the multiplex PCR reads through MiXCR, one entry per CDR3 protein. Seen here are around 580,000 distinct CDR3 sequences, about 43% observed once, and the top ten hold roughly 8.2%. For Graves' hyperthyroidism to be stable, ophthalmopathy could not progress within 18 months. Patients were aged 18 to 65, had disease duration under 2 months, and had newly diagnosed hyperthyroidism. The chain employs TRBV12-3 or TRBV12-4 and TRBJ2-2, with TRBD2 matching over 13 bases. Sequencing input: peripheral blood or thyroid tissue (not recorded which). The receptor was isolated from a woman under 30 with Graves' hyperthyroidism. CDR3 in amino acids: CASRKRTSGSSGELFF. The CDR3, as DNA: TGTGCCAGCAGAAAAAGGACTAGCGGGAGCTCCGGGGAGCTGTTTTTT.